This is a list of T cell receptor beta chains from one sample in a study of beta chain features in type 1 diabetes. Assay: immunoSEQ multiplex PCR; the TCRdb copy retains only in-frame clones and omits some. Of about 240,000 clones listed, about 14% are singletons. The sample consisted of naive CD4+ T cells from blood. The receptors stem from a man in his thirties or forties with type 1 diabetes. Each CDR3 is given with its conserved first and last residue. D genes are given only for firm matches. Part of the rows lack a size; the others show once, few, many or a class for expanded clones.

D gene	V gene	clone size	J gene	CDR3 DNA	CDR3 protein
TRBD2	TRBV11-2	.	TRBJ2-1	TGTGCCAGCAGATTCACCGGGACTAGCGGGGGAGGTGAGCAGTTCTTC	CASRFTGTSGGGEQFF
TRBD2	TRBV4-1	.	TRBJ2-3	TGCGCCAGCAGCCGCATAGGACTAGCGGTAGATACGCAGTATTTT	CASSRIGLAVDTQYF
.	TRBV7-9	few	TRBJ1-2	TGTGCCAGCAGTTCAGGGGACTATGGCTACACCTTC	CASSSGDYGYTF
.	TRBV5-1	.	TRBJ2-5	TGCGCCAGCAGCTTGGCCGGAGAGACCCAGTACTTC	CASSLAGETQYF
.	TRBV9	few	TRBJ1-1	TGTGCCAGCAGCTCAGGGACATTGAACACTGAAGCTTTCTTT	CASSSGTLNTEAFF
.	TRBV7-9	few	TRBJ2-3	TGTGCCAGCAGCCTAACGCGGGGAAACACAGATACGCAGTATTTT	CASSLTRGNTDTQYF
.	TRBV30	.	TRBJ2-5	TGTGCCTGGAGTGTGGAGGGGACCCAGTACTTC	CAWSVEGTQYF
.	TRBV2	few	TRBJ2-7	TGTGCCAGCAGTGCCGGCAGGGCGGCCTACGAGCAGTACTTC	CASSAGRAAYEQYF
.	TRBV19	.	TRBJ2-3	TGTGCCAGTAGATCCCCCCCAGGAAAGGATACGCAGTATTTT	CASRSPPGKDTQYF
TRBD1	TRBV25-1	.	TRBJ2-7	TGTGCCAGCACCCGGGACAGGGTTAAGACCTACGAGCAGTACTTC	CASTRDRVKTYEQYF
TRBD2	TRBV10-3	few	TRBJ2-1	TGTGCCATCAGCCCGGGGACTAGCGGGAGGAACCCTTCCAATGAGCAGTTCTTC	CAISPGTSGRNPSNEQFF
TRBD1	TRBV29-1	.	TRBJ1-1	TGCAGCGTCACCGGGACAGGGCACACTGAAGCTTTCTTT	CSVTGTGHTEAFF
.	TRBV7-2	.	TRBJ2-5	TGTGCCAGCAGCTTTTCGGGGGGCCTCTATGAGACCCAGTACTTC	CASSFSGGLYETQYF
.	TRBV15	few	TRBJ2-3	TGTGCCACCAGCAGAGATCTGGTGGGAGCGTCCTGGGCGCAGTATTTT	CATSRDLVGASWAQYF
TRBD1	TRBV7-2	.	TRBJ2-5	TGTGCCAGCAGTACAGGGGGTGGAAGGTTGGAGACCCAGTACTTC	CASSTGGGRLETQYF
.	TRBV19	.	TRBJ1-6	TGTGCCAGTAGTATAGAAGGGGCAGCCTATAATTCACCCCTCCACTTT	CASSIEGAAYNSPLHF
TRBD2	TRBV11-2	.	TRBJ2-1	TGTGCCAGCGGCGGCCGACTAGCGGGAGAAATTGAGCAGTTCTTC	CASGGRLAGEIEQFF
TRBD1	TRBV5-1	.	TRBJ2-1	TGCGCCAGCAGCTCCGGACAGGCCGATGAGCAGTTCTTC	CASSSGQADEQFF
.	TRBV25-1	.	TRBJ1-1	TGTGCCAGCATTCCGACAGGTCGGAACACTGAAGCTTTCTTT	CASIPTGRNTEAFF
TRBD2	TRBV2	.	TRBJ2-1	TGTGCCAGCAGACGGACGGGACTAGACGACAATGAGCAGTTCTTC	CASRRTGLDDNEQFF
TRBD2	TRBV7-9	.	TRBJ2-2	TGTGCCAGCAGCTCTCTACTAGCGGGGACCGGGGAGCTGTTTTTT	CASSSLLAGTGELFF
TRBD1	TRBV28	.	TRBJ2-2	TGTGCCAGCAGCCCGGGACAGGGGGTGGCCGGGGAGCTGTTTTTT	CASSPGQGVAGELFF
.	TRBV4-1	.	TRBJ1-2	TGCGCCAGCAGCCAAGATCGAGCCAGCGGTTATGGCTACACCTTC	CASSQDRASGYGYTF
TRBD1	TRBV2	.	TRBJ1-2	TGTGCCAGCACTAGGGACAGTAACTATGGCTACACCTTC	CASTRDSNYGYTF
TRBD2	TRBV7-9	.	TRBJ2-3	TGTGCCAGCAGCCGGAGGGTTAGCGGGAGCACAGATACGCAGTATTTT	CASSRRVSGSTDTQYF
TRBD2	TRBV6-5	few	TRBJ2-2	TGTGCCAGCAGTTCCCATAGCGGGAATGGTCGCGGGGAGCTGTTTTTT	CASSSHSGNGRGELFF
.	TRBV18	.	TRBJ1-1	TGTGCCAGCTCACCGCTGGACTTTTCAAGCGAAGCTTTCTTT	CASSPLDFSSEAFF
TRBD2	TRBV2	.	TRBJ2-7	TGTGCCAGCAGTGTATTAGGCGGGGGTGGAGGCGAGCAGTACTTC	CASSVLGGGGGEQYF
.	TRBV4-1	few	TRBJ2-2	TGCGCCAGCAGCCAAGAGTCTAGCTACGGGAACACCGGGGAGCTGTTTTTT	CASSQESSYGNTGELFF
.	TRBV29-1	few	TRBJ2-5	TGCAGCGTTGCGGGCCAGGGCCAAGAGACCCAGTACTTC	CSVAGQGQETQYF
.	TRBV9	few	TRBJ1-2	TGTGCCAGCAGCGTGGCCGGGTACGGGGGAAAGAATGGCTACACCTTC	CASSVAGYGGKNGYTF
.	TRBV7-9	few	TRBJ1-1	TGTGCCAGCAGCCCCCGCCAGGGGATGAACACTGAAGCTTTCTTT	CASSPRQGMNTEAFF
.	TRBV25-1	few	TRBJ1-2	TGTGCCAGCAGTGCGATAGGAGAGCAATCTAACTATGGCTACACCTTC	CASSAIGEQSNYGYTF
.	TRBV7-9	few	TRBJ2-1	TGTGCCAGCAGCTTAGCGCGTCCCCTTTACAATGAGCAGTTCTTC	CASSLARPLYNEQFF
TRBD2	TRBV2	.	TRBJ2-7	TGTGCCAGCAGTGTTGCGGGAGTCGGCGAGCAGTACTTC	CASSVAGVGEQYF
TRBD1	TRBV18	.	TRBJ2-7	TGTGCCAGCTCACCCCGGGACAGTTCCTACGAGCAGTACTTC	CASSPRDSSYEQYF
TRBD2	TRBV19	few	TRBJ2-7	TGTGCCAGTAGTTCCGGACTAGCGGGAGGCGAGCAGTACTTC	CASSSGLAGGEQYF
TRBD1	TRBV5-1	.	TRBJ1-2	TGCGCCAGCAGCTTGAATGCCGACAGGGGAGGCGGCTACACCTTC	CASSLNADRGGGYTF
.	TRBV29-1	few	TRBJ2-6	TGCAGCGTGTATGTCTCTGGGGCCAACGTCCTGACTTTC	CSVYVSGANVLTF